This TCR beta chain comes out of a study of tumor-infiltrating lymphocytes in oesophageal squamous cell carcinoma. Germline CDR1 and CDR2: SGHTA and FQGTGA. The CDR3 is 15 amino acids. Each CDR3 protein is one row after TCRdb ran MiXCR on the PCR reads. The repertoire holds 17,000 or so distinct CDR3 sequences, with around 48% as singletons. Sequenced input: normal esophageal tissue next to the tumor. The chain couples TRBV7-3 to TRBJ2-1; TRBD2 matches 14 bases. The end of the DNA aligns better with TRBJ2-5, so the J call may be wrong. This receptor was identified in a female donor with esophageal squamous cell carcinoma. In DNA form, the CDR3 reads TGTGCCAGCAGCCCGACTAGCGGGGGGGGGGAGACCCAGTACTTC. Translation: CASSPTSGGGETQYF.